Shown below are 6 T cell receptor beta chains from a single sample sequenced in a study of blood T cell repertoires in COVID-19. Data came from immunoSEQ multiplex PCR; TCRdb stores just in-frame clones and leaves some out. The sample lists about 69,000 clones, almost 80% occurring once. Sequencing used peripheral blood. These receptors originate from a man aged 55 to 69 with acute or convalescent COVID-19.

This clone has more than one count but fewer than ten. This CDR3 is CATSPPGDRGTQYF. CDR3 coding DNA: TGTGCCACCAGTCCACCCGGGGACAGGGGGACCCAGTACTTC. The gene calls are TRBV24-1 and TRBJ2-5; the match to TRBD1 covers 10 bases. The CDR3 loop spans 14 amino acids. In germline, CDR1 is KGHDR, CDR2 SFDVKD. The trim removed 6 bases at V and 7 bases at J, leaving 7 bases unmatched.

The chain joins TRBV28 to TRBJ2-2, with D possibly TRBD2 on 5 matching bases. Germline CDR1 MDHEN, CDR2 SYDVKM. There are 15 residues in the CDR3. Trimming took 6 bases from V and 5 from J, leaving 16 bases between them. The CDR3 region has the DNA TGTGCCAGCAGCCGGGGTCGCAGAGAGACCGGGGAGCTGTTTTTT. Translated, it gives CASSRGRRETGELFF. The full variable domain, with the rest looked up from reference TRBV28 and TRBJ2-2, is DVKVTQSSRYLVKRTGEKVFLECVQDMDHENMFWYRQDPGLGLRLIYFSYDVKMKEKGDIPEGYSVSREKKERFSLILESASTNQTSMYLCASSRGRRETGELFFGEGSRLTVL.

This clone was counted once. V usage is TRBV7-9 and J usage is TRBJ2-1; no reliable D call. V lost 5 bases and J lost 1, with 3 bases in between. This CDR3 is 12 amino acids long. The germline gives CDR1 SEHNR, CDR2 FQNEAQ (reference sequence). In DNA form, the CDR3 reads TGTGCCAGCAGCATATCCTACAATGAGCAGTTCTTC. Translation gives CASSISYNEQFF.

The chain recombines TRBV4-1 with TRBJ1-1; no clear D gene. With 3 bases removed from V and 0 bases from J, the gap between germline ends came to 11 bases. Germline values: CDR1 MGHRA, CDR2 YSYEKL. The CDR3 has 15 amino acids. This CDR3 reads CASSQSPPMNTEAFF. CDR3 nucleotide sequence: TGCGCCAGCAGCCAGAGTCCACCAATGAACACTGAAGCTTTCTTT.

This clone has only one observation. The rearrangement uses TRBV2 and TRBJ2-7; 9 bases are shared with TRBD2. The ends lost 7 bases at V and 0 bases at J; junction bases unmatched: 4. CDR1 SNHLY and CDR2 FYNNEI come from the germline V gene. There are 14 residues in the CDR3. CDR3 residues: CASNPSGVSYEQYF. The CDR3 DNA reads TGTGCCAGCAACCCTAGCGGGGTCTCCTACGAGCAGTACTTC. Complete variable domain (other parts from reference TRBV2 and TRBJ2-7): EPEVTQTPSHQVTQMGQEVILRCVPISNHLYFYWYRQILGQKVEFLVSFYNNEISEKSEIFDDQFSVERPDGSNFTLKIRSTKLEDSAMYFCASNPSGVSYEQYFGPGTRLTVT.

CDR3 sequence reads: CATRKNRGPNYEQYF. The CDR3 DNA reads as TGTGCCACCAGGAAAAACAGGGGGCCCAACTACGAGCAGTACTTC. V usage is TRBV15 and J usage is TRBJ2-7; 9 bases agree with TRBD1. Germline CDR1 LNHNV, CDR2 YYDKDF (reference sequence). The CDR3 consists of 15 residues. The junction had 9 bases not matched to a gene; V was cut back by 6 bases and J by 3 bases.